This T cell receptor beta chain was identified in a study of identical twins. The study, taken as a whole, reports: Surplus twin overlap in beta out-of-frame sequences was less pronounced. Fewer insertions marked abundant cord blood beta clonotypes; young adult naive trended weakly, memory not at all.

TCRdb itself ran the 5' RACE reads through MiXCR, one entry per CDR3 protein. The table has around 450,000 distinct CDR3 sequences, approximately 15% seen once. Every one of the donors was a healthy Caucasian. This clonotype has only a few counts. No antigen is known for it. V lost 4 bases and J lost 2, with 10 bases in between. CDR3 length: 14 amino acids. The germline gives CDR1 SGHRS, CDR2 YFSETQ. These data were also reused for a study on yellow fever vaccine responses in identical twins.

This clonotype was obtained from a woman under 30 in good health. The sample comprised CD4+ T cells sorted from blood. The rearrangement uses TRBV5-1 and TRBJ2-1; D is undetermined. CDR3 in DNA: TGCGCCAGCAGCATGGGTAGTCCCTACAATGAGCAGTTCTTC. Protein product: CASSMGSPYNEQFF.